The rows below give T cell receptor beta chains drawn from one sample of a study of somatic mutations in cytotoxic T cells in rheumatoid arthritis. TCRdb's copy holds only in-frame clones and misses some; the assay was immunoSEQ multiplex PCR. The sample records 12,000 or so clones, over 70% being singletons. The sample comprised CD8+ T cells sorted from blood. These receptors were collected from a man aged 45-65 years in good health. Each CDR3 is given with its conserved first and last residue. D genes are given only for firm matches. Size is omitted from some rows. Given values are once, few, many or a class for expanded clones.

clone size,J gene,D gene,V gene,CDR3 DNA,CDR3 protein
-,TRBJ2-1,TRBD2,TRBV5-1,TGCGCCAGCAGCTTGACTAGCGGGAGAAGGAATGAGCAGTTCTTC,CASSLTSGRRNEQFF
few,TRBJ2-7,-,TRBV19,TGTGCCAGTAGTATAGCGGGCAGGGTACCCTCCGAGCAGTACTTC,CASSIAGRVPSEQYF
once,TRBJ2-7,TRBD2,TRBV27,TGTGCCACCGCGCCGGGGACTACCGCCGCCGAGCAGTACTTC,CATAPGTTAAEQYF
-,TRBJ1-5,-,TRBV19,TGTGCCAGTAGTCTCCAGGGAGGCGGACAGCCCCAGCATTTT,CASSLQGGGQPQHF
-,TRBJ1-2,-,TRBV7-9,TGTGCCAGCAGCTTAGAGTTCACCAGGGTAGAAGGCTACACCTTC,CASSLEFTRVEGYTF
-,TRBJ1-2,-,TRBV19,TGTGCCAGTAGTCCACAGGGAAGGGACTATGGCTACACCTTC,CASSPQGRDYGYTF
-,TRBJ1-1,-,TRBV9,TGTGCCAGCAGCGTAGTTGGAGGGGGGAACACTGAAGCTTTCTTT,CASSVVGGGNTEAFF
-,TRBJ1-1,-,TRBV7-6,TGTGCCAGCAGCGCAGGACAACCGAACACTGAAGCTTTCTTT,CASSAGQPNTEAFF
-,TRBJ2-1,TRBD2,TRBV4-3,TGCGCCAGCGGTGGCGGGAGTGAGGCCAATGAGCAGTTCTTC,CASGGGSEANEQFF
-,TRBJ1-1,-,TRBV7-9,TGTGCCAGCAGCTTAGTGATCGAGACTGAAGCTTTCTTT,CASSLVIETEAFF
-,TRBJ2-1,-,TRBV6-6,TGTGCCAGCAGTTACGCAGAAGCCTACAATGAGCAGTTCTTC,CASSYAEAYNEQFF
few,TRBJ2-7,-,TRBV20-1,TGCAGTCAGGGGCGGTTGGACGAGCAGTACTTC,CSQGRLDEQYF
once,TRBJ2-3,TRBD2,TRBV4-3,TGCGCCAGCAGCCCCTATCTAGCGGCGGGAGGGCCCGGCACAGATACGCAGTATTTT,CASSPYLAAGGPGTDTQYF
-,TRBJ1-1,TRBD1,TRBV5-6,TGTGCCAGCTTAATATGGAGGGGGCAAAGCACTGAAGCTTTCTTT,CASLIWRGQSTEAFF
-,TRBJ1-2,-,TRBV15,TGTGCCACCAGCAGAGATAGGGGTAGCTATGGCTACACCTTC,CATSRDRGSYGYTF
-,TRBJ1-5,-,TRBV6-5,TGTGCCCTCAATCGGGGACCGGGCAATCAGCCCCAGCATTTT,CALNRGPGNQPQHF
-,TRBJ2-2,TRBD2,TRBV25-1,TGTGCCAGCAGTAGGACTAGCGGGGGCCTTAACACCGGGGAGCTGTTTTTT,CASSRTSGGLNTGELFF
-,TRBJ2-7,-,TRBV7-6,TGTGCCAGCAGCCCAGAGGCGGGAAGTGTGTACGAGCAGTACTTC,CASSPEAGSVYEQYF
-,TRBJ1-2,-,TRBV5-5,TGTGCCAGCAGCTTGGGGACGGATTACTATGGCTACACCTTC,CASSLGTDYYGYTF
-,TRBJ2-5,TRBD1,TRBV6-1,TGTGCCAGCAGAGCCCGGGACAGAATCCAAGAGACCCAGTACTTC,CASRARDRIQETQYF
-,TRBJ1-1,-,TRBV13,TGTGCCAGCAGCTTAGGACCGGGGAACACTGAAGCTTTCTTT,CASSLGPGNTEAFF
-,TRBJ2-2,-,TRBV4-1,TGCGCCAGCAGCCAAGTCGGAGGTTTGAAGGGAGACACCGGGGAGCTGTTTTTT,CASSQVGGLKGDTGELFF
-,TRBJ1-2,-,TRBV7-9,TGTGCCAGCACCGAACGGGGGGATGGGGGATATAACTATGGCTACACCTTC,CASTERGDGGYNYGYTF
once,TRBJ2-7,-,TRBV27,TGTGCCAGCAGTGGTCGGACGGGAGTGCTCTACGAGCAGTACTTC,CASSGRTGVLYEQYF
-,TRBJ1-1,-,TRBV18,TGTGCCAGCTCACCGTCACCGGGAGGGACTGAAGCTTTCTTT,CASSPSPGGTEAFF
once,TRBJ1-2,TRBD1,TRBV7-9,TGTGCCAGCAGCTTAGAGGAGGGGGCGATCGGGTTATATGGCTACACCTTC,CASSLEEGAIGLYGYTF
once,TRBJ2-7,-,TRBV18,TGTGCCAGCTCACCACTAGGTGGAGGCCCCTACGAGCAGTACTTC,CASSPLGGGPYEQYF
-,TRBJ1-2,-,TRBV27,TGTGCCAGCAGTTATTCGCCAGGCTATGGCTACACCTTC,CASSYSPGYGYTF
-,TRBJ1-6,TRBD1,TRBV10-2,TGCGCCAGCAGTGAGTCGTACAGGGGGGGTGCTTCACCCCTCCACTTT,CASSESYRGGASPLHF
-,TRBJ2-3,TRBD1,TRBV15,TGTGCCACCAGCGACCGGGACAGCGTTACTGGACCACCGGGCACAGATACGCAGTATTTT,CATSDRDSVTGPPGTDTQYF
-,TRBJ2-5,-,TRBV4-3,TGCGCCAGCAGCCAAGACTCGGGGGGCTCCCCCTCGCGGGAGACCCAGTACTTC,CASSQDSGGSPSRETQYF
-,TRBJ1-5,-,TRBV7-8,TGTGCCAGCAGCTTAGAGGGGTCAAGGGGGCCCCAGCATTTT,CASSLEGSRGPQHF
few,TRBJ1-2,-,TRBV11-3,TGTGCCAGCAGCTTAGAACAGGAGTATGGCTACACCTTC,CASSLEQEYGYTF
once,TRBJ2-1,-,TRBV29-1,TGCAGCGTTGAAGCAGGGTTCTCCTACAATGAGCAGTTCTTC,CSVEAGFSYNEQFF
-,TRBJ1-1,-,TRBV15,TGTGCCACCAGCAGAGAGAACCGAAAAACTGAAGCTTTCTTT,CATSRENRKTEAFF
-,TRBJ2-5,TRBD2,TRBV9,TGTGCCAGCAGCGTAGCGGCGGGAGCATGGGGGGGAGAGACCCAGTACTTC,CASSVAAGAWGGETQYF
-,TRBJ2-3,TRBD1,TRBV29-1,TGCAGCGTTGAAGACTGGGGACAGGGGGCAGCGGGAGATACGCAGTATTTT,CSVEDWGQGAAGDTQYF
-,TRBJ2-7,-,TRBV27,TGTGCCAGCAGGCATACTAGGGGACAACAAGGAAGGTACGAGCAGTACTTC,CASRHTRGQQGRYEQYF
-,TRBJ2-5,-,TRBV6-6,TGTGCCAGCACCCCGGGGGACTTCCCCCGCGAGACCCAGTACTTC,CASTPGDFPRETQYF
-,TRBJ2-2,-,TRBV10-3,-,CASSLDKGGGELFF
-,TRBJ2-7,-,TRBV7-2,TGTGCCAGCAGCTTAGCGGGGACGAACGAGCAGTACTTC,CASSLAGTNEQYF
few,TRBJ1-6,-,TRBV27,TGTGCCAGCAGTTTACAGGGGAGTGGTTCACCCCTCCACTTT,CASSLQGSGSPLHF
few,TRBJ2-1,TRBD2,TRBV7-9,TGTGCCAGCAGCTTAGTTTCCAGCGGGAGGGCGGGTGAGCAGTTCTTC,CASSLVSSGRAGEQFF
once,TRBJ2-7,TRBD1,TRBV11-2,TGTGCCAGCAGCTTAGGACAGGGGTTGGGCGAGCAGTACTTC,CASSLGQGLGEQYF
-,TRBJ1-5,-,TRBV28,TGTGCCAGCAGTTTGCGAGGCAGGGGCAATCAGCCCCAGCATTTT,CASSLRGRGNQPQHF
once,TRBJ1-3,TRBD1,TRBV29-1,TGCAGCGTTGAAGTACAGGGGTCTGGAAACACCATATATTTT,CSVEVQGSGNTIYF
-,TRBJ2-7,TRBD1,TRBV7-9,TGTGCCAGCAGCTTATCACATAGGTCCTGGGACAGAATCTCCTACGAGCAGTACTTC,CASSLSHRSWDRISYEQYF
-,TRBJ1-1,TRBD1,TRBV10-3,TGTGCCATCAGAGAAACCGGGACAGGGGCGATGAACACTGAAGCTTTCTTT,CAIRETGTGAMNTEAFF
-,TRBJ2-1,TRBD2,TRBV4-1,TGCGCCAGCAGCCAGGTATCTAGCGGGAGGTATAAAAATGAGCAGTTCTTC,CASSQVSSGRYKNEQFF
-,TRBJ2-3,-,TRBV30,TGTGCCTGGAGTGTACTGCTAGACGCAGATACGCAGTATTTT,CAWSVLLDADTQYF
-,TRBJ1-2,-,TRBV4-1,TGCGCCAGCAGCCAAGACGGACGGCCGAACTATGGCTACACCTTC,CASSQDGRPNYGYTF
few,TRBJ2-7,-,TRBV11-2,TGTGCCAGCAGCTCCCGCTACGAGCAGTACTTC,CASSSRYEQYF
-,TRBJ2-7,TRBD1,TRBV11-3,TGTGCCAGCAGCTTCCGGGACAGGGGTTACGAGCAGTACTTC,CASSFRDRGYEQYF
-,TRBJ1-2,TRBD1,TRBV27,TGTGCCAGCAGCGGATCGACAGGGGGCATTGGCTACACCTTC,CASSGSTGGIGYTF
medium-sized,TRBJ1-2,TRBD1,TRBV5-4,TGTGCCAGCAGCTTGTGGTTAACAGGGGACTATGGCTACACCTTC,CASSLWLTGDYGYTF